This TCR beta chain was sequenced for a study of shared clonotypes between healthy human individuals. The study, taken as a whole, reports: Clonotypes that were shared across a handful of donors made up 4% to 6% of naive CD4 clonotypes.

As for this clone: What it recognizes is unknown. The identical CDR3 is also encoded by other nucleotide sequences in the sample.

Germline V gene data show CDR1 as MDHEN and CDR2 as SYDVKM. V lost 6 bases, J lost 4 bases, and 10 bases lay in between. This CDR3 region has 12 residues. Naive-designated CD8 cells lacked CD45RO, were positively enriched for CCR7, and omitted terminally differentiated effector memory CD45RA+ cells. Produced via immunoSEQ multiplex PCR; TCRdb's table is partial and in-frame only. This table has 560,000 or so clones, 96% appearing once. The sample taken for sequencing was naive CD8+ T cells sorted from blood. This rearrangement joins TRBV28 to TRBJ2-7; no firm D call. The sequence came from a young woman in good health. CDR3 in DNA: TGTGCCAGCAGCCTTAGCAGGTACGAGCAGTACTTC. Encoded protein: CASSLSRYEQYF.